The source of this T cell receptor (beta chain) is a study of neurological immune-mediated disorders. Study conclusions and caveats: The highest TCR clonal expansion occurred in HTLV-1-associated myelopathy; multiple sclerosis fell below healthy controls. Private repertoires in all groups were suggested by the finding that expanded clones across subjects shared no CDR3 amino acid sequences.

V lost 2 bases, J lost 0 bases, and 10 bases lay in between. CDR1 and CDR2 from the germline V gene are MNHNS and SASEGT. The CDR3 extends over 15 amino acids. This clonotype was seen many times. Its specificity is unknown. The authors produced cDNA by 5'RACE using 10-nucleotide random UMIs. TCRdb analysed the 5' RACE reads with MiXCR anew, one entry per CDR3 protein. The data contain 45,000 to 60,000 distinct CDR3 sequences, 9.5% to 15% of them singletons. Documented time point: longitudinal time-point 3. Unsorted libraries were derived from 2 million PBMCs stored at -80 C. Sequencing used PBMCs. The chain is built from TRBV6-1 and TRBJ2-5; D is ambiguous. The origin of this receptor is a male donor with HTLV-1-associated myelopathy (HAM/TSP). CDR3 in amino acids: CASSESSMYQETQYF. CDR3 nucleotides: TGTGCCAGCAGTGAATCCTCAATGTACCAAGAGACCCAGTACTTC.